This T cell receptor beta chain derives from a study of T cell responses to AZD1222 COVID-19 vaccine (dated by TCRdb to about 2021). With regard to the full study: AZD1222 recipients given second doses at about 4 weeks or at about 12 weeks were pooled, since spike-specific TCR depth and breadth were not found to differ between the two schedules. Trial participants were enrolled into age subgroups of 18-55, 56-69 and 70-plus years, which contained approximately 150, 30 and 60 TCR-sequenced participants, respectively. TCR sequencing was performed for 230 to 250 trial participants, of whom around 200 were given two doses of AZD1222 and around 25 were given two doses of MenACWY control vaccine. The full study reports these points: Because no day 14 peak-response samples were available, the repertoires could be characterized only after the peak T cell response. In the small 56-69-year group, the increase in depth fell short of significance, most likely because of low power. The vaccine-associated CD4 TCRs covered the entire spike protein, and the dominant responses fell in regions 160-218 and 743-854. Most participants were white British and females outnumbered males, and the authors suggested that clonal diversity may have been underestimated. Spike-specific TCR breadth and depth rose significantly after two AZD1222 doses compared with day 0 and with MenACWY recipients. Conclusions about previously exposed vaccinees are limited, since just five to seven AZD1222 recipients were seropositive for SARS-CoV-2 at baseline. Reportedly, close to half of the unique spike-specific TCRs recognized epitopes lying outside the regions that are mutated in the B.1.351 and B.1.1.7 variants.

As encoded in the germline V gene (reference sequence), CDR1 is GTSNPN while CDR2 is SVGIG. The CDR3 holds 15 amino acids from the cysteine to the phenylalanine. CDR3 DNA only is kept here, 45 bases in frame from base 1. Germline trimming amounts to 2 bases on V and 1 base on J, with 4 as the count of junction bases outside the gene matches. The sample's time point label, decoded: baseline before first vaccination. Samples from vaccinated people were obtained from the UK trials COV001 and COV002, which included a single-blind randomized controlled phase 2/3 trial of AZD1222 (ChAdOx1 nCoV-19) in healthy adults. Trial participant PBMC samples were collected at day 0 and day 28 after the second dose for TCRbeta chain sequencing. Notes on this clone: This receptor's antigen is unknown. Base qualities are not at hand, and no much larger clone is one base apart.

The CDR3 regions of human TCRbeta chains were analyzed by immunosequencing. The published analysis was carried out like this. Repertoire TCRs were checked for matches against a reference library of SARS-CoV-2-specific TCRs that had been generated using the MIRA antigen-specificity platform. Breadth was defined as the fraction of unique TCRs that were SARS-CoV-2-associated. Depth was defined as the fraction of total T cells that were SARS-CoV-2-associated. Using the MIRA data, each spike-specific TCR was mapped to the spike region that the TCR reacts to and placed in a CD4 or CD8 class. Log10-transformed breadth and depth values were compared by one-way ANOVA with Sidak's multiple comparisons tests. Not all clones reach the TCRdb copy of this immuneACCESS table, which keeps in-frame sequences only. Checked studies attribute under half of the gap to unresolved V genes and leave the rest unexplained. That table gives V, J and clone size, and the DNA gave D and trimming. The sample table lists about 130,000 clones, about 86% of them with a count of one. The ten largest clones take up around 12% of the sample.

The V gene is TRBV30 and the J gene is TRBJ2-4; TRBD1 agrees with 8 junctional bases. The receptor's source is an adult in good health. Sequenced here: peripheral blood, sampled on day 0 of AZD1222 vaccination. The sequenced DNA is TGTGCCTGGAGTCGACAGGGGCTGGCCAAAAACATTCAGTACTTC. Translated, it gives CAWSRQGLAKNIQYF.